This TCR beta chain comes out of a study of Tregs in tolerant kidney transplant recipients. Germline CDR1 is SGHKS and CDR2 is YYEKEE (reference sequence). The CDR3 runs to 15 residues. The V gene end was trimmed by 4 bases and the J gene end by 4 bases; junction bases not matched to a gene: 8. Overall study results and limits: This study did not directly address biological reproducibility.

Remarks on this clone: The antigen is unknown.

TCRdb keeps only in-frame clones here, not all; method: immunoSEQ multiplex PCR. The sample lists around 230,000 clones, around 81% occurring once. This sequence originates from a human donor in good health. Sample: CD4+ T cells from blood. The chain uses TRBV5-5 and TRBJ1-2; 9 positions match TRBD1. The CDR3 protein is CASSPPGQGGYGYTF. The CDR3 nucleotides read TGTGCCAGCAGCCCCCCGGGACAGGGAGGCTATGGCTACACCTTC. Filled out from reference TRBV5-5 and TRBJ1-2, the complete variable domain reads DAGVTQSPTHLIKTRGQQVTLRCSPISGHKSVSWYQQVLGQGPQFIFQYYEKEERGRGNFPDRFSARQFPNYSSELNVNALLLGDSALYLCASSPPGQGGYGYTFGSGTRLTVV.